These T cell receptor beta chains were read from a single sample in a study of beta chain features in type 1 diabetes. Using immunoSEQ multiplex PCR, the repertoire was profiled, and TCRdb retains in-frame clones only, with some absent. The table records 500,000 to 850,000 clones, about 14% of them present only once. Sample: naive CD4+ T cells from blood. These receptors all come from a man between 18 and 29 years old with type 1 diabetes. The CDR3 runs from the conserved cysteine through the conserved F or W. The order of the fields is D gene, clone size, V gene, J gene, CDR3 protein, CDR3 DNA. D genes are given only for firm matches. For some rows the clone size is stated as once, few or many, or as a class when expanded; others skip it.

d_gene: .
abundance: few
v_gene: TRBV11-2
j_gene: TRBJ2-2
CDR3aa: CASSPLGPGNTGELFF
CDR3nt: TGTGCCAGCAGCCCTCTTGGGCCGGGGAACACCGGGGAGCTGTTTTTT

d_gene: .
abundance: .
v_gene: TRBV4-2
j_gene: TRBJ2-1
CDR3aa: CASSGAVGGNEQFF
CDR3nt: TGTGCCAGCTCTGGAGCGGTAGGGGGCAATGAGCAGTTCTTC

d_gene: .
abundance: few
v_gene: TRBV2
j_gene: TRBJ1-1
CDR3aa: CAQMGAFF
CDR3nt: TGTGCCCAAATGGGAGCTTTCTTT

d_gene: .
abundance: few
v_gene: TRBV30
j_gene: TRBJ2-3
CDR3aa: CAWLAVTSTDTQYF
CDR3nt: TGTGCCTGGTTAGCAGTAACTAGCACAGATACGCAGTATTTT

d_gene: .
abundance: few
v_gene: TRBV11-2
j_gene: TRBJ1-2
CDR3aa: CASSLSSSQDYGYTF
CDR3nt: TGTGCCAGCAGCTTATCCAGCAGCCAAGACTATGGCTACACCTTC

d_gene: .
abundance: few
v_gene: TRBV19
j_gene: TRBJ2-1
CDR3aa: CASSIDTSSYNEQFF
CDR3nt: TGTGCCAGTAGTATAGATACTAGCTCCTACAATGAGCAGTTCTTC

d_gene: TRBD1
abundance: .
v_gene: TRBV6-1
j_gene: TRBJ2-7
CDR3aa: CASGDRGYEQYF
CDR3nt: TGTGCCAGCGGGGACAGGGGGTACGAGCAGTACTTC

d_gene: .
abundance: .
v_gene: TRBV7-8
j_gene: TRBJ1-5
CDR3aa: CASSLMAHWPQHF
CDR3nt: TGTGCCAGCAGCTTAATGGCGCATTGGCCCCAGCATTTT

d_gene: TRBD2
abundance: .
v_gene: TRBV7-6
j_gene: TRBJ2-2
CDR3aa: CASSLRVAGGNTGELFF
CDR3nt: TGTGCCAGCAGCTTAAGAGTAGCGGGAGGGAACACCGGGGAGCTGTTTTTT

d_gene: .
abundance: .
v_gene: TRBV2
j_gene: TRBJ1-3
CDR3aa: CASTSRAGNTIYF
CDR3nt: TGTGCCAGCACTTCCAGGGCTGGAAACACCATATATTTT

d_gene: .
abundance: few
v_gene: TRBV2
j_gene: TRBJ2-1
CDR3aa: CASTDSTYNEQFF
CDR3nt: TGTGCCAGCACGGACAGTACCTACAATGAGCAGTTCTTC

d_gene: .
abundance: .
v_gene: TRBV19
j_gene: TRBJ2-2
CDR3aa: CASSPSDLYTGELFF
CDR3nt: TGTGCCAGTAGTCCCTCGGACCTATACACCGGGGAGCTGTTTTTT

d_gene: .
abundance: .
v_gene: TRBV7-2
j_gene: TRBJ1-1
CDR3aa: CASSFTVDTEAFF
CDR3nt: TGTGCCAGCAGCTTCACGGTGGACACTGAAGCTTTCTTT

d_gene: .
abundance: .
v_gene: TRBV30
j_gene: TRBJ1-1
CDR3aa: CAYQRVDDTEAFF
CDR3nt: TGTGCCTATCAGAGGGTTGACGACACTGAAGCTTTCTTT

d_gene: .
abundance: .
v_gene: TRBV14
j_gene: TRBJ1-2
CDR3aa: CASSPNRVFGYTF
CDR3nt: TGTGCCAGCAGCCCCAACAGGGTTTTTGGCTACACCTTC

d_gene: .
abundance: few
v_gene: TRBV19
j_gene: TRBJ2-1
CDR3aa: CASSIYRNSRNEQFF
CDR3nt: TGTGCCAGTAGTATTTATCGTAATAGCCGCAATGAGCAGTTCTTC

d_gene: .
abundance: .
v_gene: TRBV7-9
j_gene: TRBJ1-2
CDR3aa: CASSPGPRYGYTF
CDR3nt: TGTGCCAGCAGCCCGGGACCGCGCTATGGCTACACCTTC

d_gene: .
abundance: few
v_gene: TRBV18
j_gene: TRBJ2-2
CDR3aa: CASSPPSVTGELFF
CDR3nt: TGTGCCAGCTCACCACCATCAGTAACCGGGGAGCTGTTTTTT

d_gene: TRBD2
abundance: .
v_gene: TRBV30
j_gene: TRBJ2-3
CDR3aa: CAWSKLAGSADTQYF
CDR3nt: TGTGCCTGGAGTAAGCTAGCGGGAAGCGCAGATACGCAGTATTTT

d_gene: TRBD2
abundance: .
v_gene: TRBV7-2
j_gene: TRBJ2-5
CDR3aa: CASSLVFGGGQETQYF
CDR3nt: TGTGCCAGCAGCTTAGTTTTTGGCGGGGGCCAAGAGACCCAGTACTTC

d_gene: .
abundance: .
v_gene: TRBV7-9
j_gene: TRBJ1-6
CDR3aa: CASSLPPGESSYNSPLHF
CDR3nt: TGTGCCAGCAGCTTACCTCCCGGGGAGAGCTCCTATAATTCACCCCTCCACTTT

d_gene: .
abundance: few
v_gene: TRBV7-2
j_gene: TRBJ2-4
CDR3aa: CASSTRVGRENIQYF
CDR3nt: TGTGCCAGCTCTACGCGCGTGGGGCGGGAAAACATTCAGTACTTC

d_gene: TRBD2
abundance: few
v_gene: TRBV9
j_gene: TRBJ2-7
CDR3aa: CASSGREWSYEQYF
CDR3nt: TGTGCCAGCAGCGGGCGGGAGTGGTCCTACGAGCAGTACTTC

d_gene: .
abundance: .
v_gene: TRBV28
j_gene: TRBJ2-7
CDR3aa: CASSTAGAPPYEQYF
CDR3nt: TGTGCCAGCAGTACCGCCGGGGCCCCCCCCTACGAGCAGTACTTC

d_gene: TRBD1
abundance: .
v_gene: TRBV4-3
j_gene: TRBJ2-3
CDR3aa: CASSQDGQGANTQYF
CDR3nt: TGCGCCAGCAGCCAAGATGGGCAGGGGGCGAATACGCAGTATTTT

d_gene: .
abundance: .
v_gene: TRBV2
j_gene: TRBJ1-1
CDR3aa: CASSADTEAFF
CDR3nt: TGTGCCAGCAGTGCTGACACTGAAGCTTTCTTT

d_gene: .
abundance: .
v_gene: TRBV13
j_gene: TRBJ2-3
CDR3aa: CASSLPAGDTQYF
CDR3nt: TGTGCCAGCAGCTTACCAGCGGGCGATACGCAGTATTTT

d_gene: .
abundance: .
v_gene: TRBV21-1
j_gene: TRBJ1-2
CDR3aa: CASGGGEGYGYTF
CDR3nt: TGTGCCAGCGGTGGGGGCGAAGGATATGGCTACACCTTC

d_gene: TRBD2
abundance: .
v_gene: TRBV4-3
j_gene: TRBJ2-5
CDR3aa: CASSYPGGQETQYF
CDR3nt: TGCGCCAGCAGCTACCCGGGGGGCCAAGAGACCCAGTACTTC

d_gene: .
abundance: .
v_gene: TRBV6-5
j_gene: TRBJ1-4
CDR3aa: CASSYRQLNEKLFF
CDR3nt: TGTGCCAGCAGTTACCGGCAGCTTAATGAAAAACTGTTTTTT

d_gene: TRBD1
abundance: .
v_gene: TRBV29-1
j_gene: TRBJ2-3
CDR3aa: CSVGTGPDTQYF
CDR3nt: TGCAGCGTCGGGACAGGACCAGATACGCAGTATTTT

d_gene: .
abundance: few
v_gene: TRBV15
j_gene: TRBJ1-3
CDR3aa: CATSRAGTDSGNTIYF
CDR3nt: TGTGCCACCAGCAGAGCCGGGACGGACTCTGGAAACACCATATATTTT